Given below is one T cell receptor (beta chain) in context. The sample originates from a study of blood T cell repertoires in COVID-19. Study background: T cells, B-cell-depleted T cells, or PBMCs supplied cDNA or gDNA.

Generated by immunoSEQ multiplex PCR, the TCRdb table keeps only in-frame clones and is missing some. The top ten hold roughly 15% of the sample, which has some 170,000 clones, approximately 82% seen once. CDR3 length: 14 residues. From germline, CDR1 is SGHRS and CDR2 YFSETQ. Trimming removed 1 base at V and 1 base at J, with 8 bases between. The sequence was collected from a man aged 50-60 years who had recovered from COVID-19. The genes are TRBV5-1 and TRBJ1-1; D remains unclear. Material: PBMCs or T cells enriched from blood (not recorded which). Written as DNA, the CDR3 is TGCGCCAGCAGCTTGTACAGCCCGAACACTGAAGCTTTCTTT. It yields the protein CASSLYSPNTEAFF.